One and the same sample provided the 10 T cell receptor beta chains below, sequenced in a study of T cell responses to AZD1222 COVID-19 vaccine. The repertoire was sequenced with immunoSEQ multiplex PCR; TCRdb's copy has only in-frame clones and lacks some. The table lists some 150,000 clones, 85% to 90% of them singletons, with around 4.5% in the top ten. The input for sequencing was peripheral blood, taken 28 days after the second dose of the MenACWY control vaccine. The receptor set was obtained from an adult who received the MenACWY meningococcal vaccine as a control.

J is TRBJ2-7 and V is TRBV14; a possible D gene is TRBD1 (6 bases). The V gene lost 4 bases and the J gene lost 4 bases, with 11 bases spanning the gap. The CDR3 extends over 13 amino acids. Germline-derived CDR1 and CDR2 are SGHDN and FVKESK. CDR3 sequence: CASSRGTLYEQYF. As DNA, the CDR3 is TGTGCCAGCAGCCGAGGGACATTATACGAGCAGTACTTC.

This clone showed up just once. The chain carries TRBV28 and TRBJ1-5; D remains unclear. Germline V gives CDR1 MDHEN, CDR2 SYDVKM. This CDR3 contains 16 residues. V was trimmed by 5 bases and J by 5 bases, leaving 19 bases between them. CDR3 residues: CASSRVDTTLDQPQHF. CDR3 in DNA: TGTGCCAGCAGTCGCGTTGACACCACCCTAGATCAGCCCCAGCATTTT.

The genes are TRBV7-9 and TRBJ2-1, with unresolved D. The ends were cut back, 7 bases at V and 0 bases at J, with 13 bases in the middle. CDR3 length equals 15 residues. CDR1 is SEHNR and CDR2 is FQNEAQ in the germline V gene (reference sequence). Here the CDR3 reads CASTTLRSSYNEQFF. CDR3 DNA: TGTGCCAGCACAACCTTGCGGAGCTCCTACAATGAGCAGTTCTTC.

CDR3 nucleotides: TGTGCCAGCACCCGACCAAACTCTGGAAACACCATATATTTT. Protein product: CASTRPNSGNTIYF. The chain couples TRBV28 to TRBJ1-3; D remains unclear. The CDR3 extends over 14 amino acids. Trimming removed 7 bases at V and 0 bases at J, with 10 bases between. Germline CDR1 reads MDHEN; CDR2 reads SYDVKM.

The CDR3 region has the DNA TGTGCCAGCAGCATAGGCACCGGGGAGCTGTTTTTT. Translation: CASSIGTGELFF. The genes are TRBV6-4 and TRBJ2-2; D is undetermined. CDR1 and CDR2 from the germline V gene are MRHNA and SNTAGT. This CDR3 is 12 amino acids long. Trimming stripped 6 bases from V and 4 bases from J, with 6 bases between.

The chain combines TRBV5-8 with TRBJ1-4; D is ambiguous. The germline V and J ends were trimmed by 3 bases and 1 base, with 10 bases remaining between them. Germline CDR1 SGHTS, CDR2 YDEGEE. The CDR3 sequence is 15 residues long. The CDR3 loop reads CASSSYWRTNEKLFF. CDR3 in DNA: TGTGCCAGCAGCTCATATTGGAGAACTAATGAAAAACTGTTTTTT.

The chain has TRBV5-1 and TRBJ2-4; 7 nucleotides match TRBD2. The germline gives CDR1 SGHRS, CDR2 YFSETQ. This CDR3 has 16 amino acids. Losses at the gene ends were 4 bases for V and 8 bases for J; bases not matched to a gene: 15. The chain's CDR3 is CASSIGLVGDSHIQYF. The DNA of the CDR3 is TGCGCCAGCAGCATTGGACTAGTGGGAGATTCGCACATTCAGTACTTC.

The genes are TRBV9 and TRBJ1-6, with D uncertain. The germline V and J ends were trimmed by 0 bases and 9 bases, with 13 bases remaining between them. This CDR3 has 15 residues. In germline, CDR1 is SGDLS, CDR2 YYNGEE. CDR3 nucleotides: TGTGCCAGCAGCGTAGCTGGGGAGGTGGGTTCACCCCTCCACTTT. It yields the protein CASSVAGEVGSPLHF.

This sequence joins TRBV6-6 and TRBJ2-7; 9 bases match TRBD2. Losses at the gene ends were 6 bases for V and 5 bases for J; bases not matched to a gene: 8. The CDR3 is 14 amino acids. The germline gives CDR1 MNHNY, CDR2 SVGAGI (reference sequence). The CDR3 nucleotides are TGTGCCAGCAGCCCTCGACTAGCGGCAGACGAGCAGTACTTC. Translated: CASSPRLAADEQYF.

The V call is TRBV29-1, the J call TRBJ1-2; TRBD1 matches 12 bases. Germline CDR1 and CDR2: SQVTM and ANQGSEA. CDR3 length: 16 amino acids. Trimming cost V 3 bases and J 5 bases; bases outside gene matches: 10. Here the CDR3 reads CSVDGWGQGADYGYTF. CDR3 bases: TGCAGCGTTGATGGGTGGGGACAGGGGGCCGATTATGGCTACACCTTC.